Here is one TCR beta chain with its context. Its antigen is still unknown. This entry belongs to a study of shared clonotypes between healthy human individuals. CDR1 and CDR2 from the germline V gene are SGDLS and YYNGEE. The CDR3 loop spans 15 amino acids. V lost 4 bases and J lost 0, with 12 bases in between. Study outcomes and limitations: Estimated richness values were generally larger in naive subsets than in memory subsets.

Evenly divided among several immunoSEQ plates was the genomic DNA of each subset. Repertoires were generated with immunoSEQ multiplex PCR, while TCRdb's copy carries only in-frame clones and drops some. In the table there are roughly 1,500,000 clones, about 98% of which are singletons. Sequenced material: naive CD4+ T cells sorted from blood. Subset noted: CD45RA+ positively selected. This sequence originates from a man younger than 40 in good health. J is TRBJ2-3 and V is TRBV9; D is possibly TRBD1 or TRBD2 (5 bases each). CDR3 sequence reads: CASSQERGSTDTQYF. For the CDR3, the DNA is TGTGCCAGCAGCCAAGAGAGGGGAAGCACAGATACGCAGTATTTT.